Below are 9 T cell receptor beta chains sequenced from a single sample in a study of cytotoxic CD8 clonotypes in ibrutinib-treated CLL. Data came from immunoSEQ multiplex PCR; TCRdb stores just in-frame clones and leaves some out. The repertoire has more than 75,000 clones, 60% to 80% of them found once; the top ten carry around 24%. The sequencing here drew on PBMCs, taken after 24 months of ibrutinib treatment. The receptors come from a human donor with chronic lymphocytic leukemia.

The chain employs TRBV6-5 and TRBJ1-3; D may be TRBD1 (5 bases). CDR1 and CDR2 (germline): MNHEY, SVGAGI. This CDR3 spans 14 amino acids. V was pared by 8 bases and J by 4 bases, with 15 bases between. DNA for the CDR3: TGTGCCAGCGCAGTGGGGCAGGCCGGAAACACCATATATTTT. Translating gives CASAVGQAGNTIYF.

The rearrangement joins TRBV7-2 to TRBJ2-1; 8 bases line up with TRBD2. The CDR3 length is 18 residues. V shed 5 bases and J 5 bases; nucleotides not matched to a gene: 17. Per the germline V gene, CDR1 is SGHTA and CDR2 is FQGNSA. CDR3 protein: CASSPIKLILADNNEQFF. The CDR3 DNA sequence: TGTGCCAGCAGCCCGATTAAGTTGATACTAGCGGATAACAATGAGCAGTTCTTC.

This clone was detected only a few times. The chain combines TRBV29-1 with TRBJ2-2; TRBD1 aligns across 9 bases. Germline CDR1 reads SQVTM; CDR2 reads ANQGSEA. This CDR3 region has 15 residues. Trimming removed 6 bases from V and 2 bases from J; junction bases left unmatched: 7. The CDR3 DNA reads as TGCAGCGTGCGGGACAGGGCCCTAAACACCGGGGAGCTGTTTTTT. Amino acid sequence: CSVRDRALNTGELFF.

V gene TRBV30 combines with J gene TRBJ2-3; D remains unclear. CDR3 size: 11 residues. Trimming pared 0 bases from V and 9 bases from J, leaving 7 bases between. The germline V gene has CDR1 GTSNPN and CDR2 SVGIG (reference sequence). The CDR3: CAWSVRDTQYF. The CDR3 DNA follows: TGTGCCTGGAGTGTACGCGACACGCAGTATTTT.

With regard to this clone: Other DNA sequences within the sample encode an identical CDR3. The chain employs TRBV7-8 and TRBJ2-1, with D perhaps TRBD2 (5 bases). The CDR3 loop spans 15 amino acids. Germline V gives CDR1 SGHVS, CDR2 FQNEAQ. V was clipped by 2 bases and J by 7 bases, with 15 bases between them. CDR3 sequence (DNA): TGTGCCAGCAGCTTAAAACCGGGGTACTATAATGAGCAGTTCTTC. This encodes CASSLKPGYYNEQFF.

This clone was counted a single time. The chain uses TRBV2 and TRBJ2-7; D gene unclear. Trimming pared 6 bases from V and 0 bases from J, leaving 6 bases between. The CDR3 totals 12 residues. The germline CDR1 and CDR2 sequences are SNHLY and FYNNEI. Written as DNA, the CDR3 is TGTGCCAGCAGCATTAGCTCCTACGAGCAGTACTTC. Protein product: CASSISSYEQYF. Full variable domain (missing parts from reference TRBV2 and TRBJ2-7): EPEVTQTPSHQVTQMGQEVILRCVPISNHLYFYWYRQILGQKVEFLVSFYNNEISEKSEIFDDQFSVERPDGSNFTLKIRSTKLEDSAMYFCASSISSYEQYFGPGTRLTVT.

This chain links TRBV18 with TRBJ2-7; 9 nucleotides agree with TRBD2. CDR3 size: 16 residues. Germline V gives CDR1 KGHSH, CDR2 LQKENI. The J segment lost 4 bases and the V segment lost 1 base, leaving 8 bases of the junction unmatched. The CDR3 loop reads CASSPLAGGRNYEQYF. The CDR3 bases are TGTGCCAGCTCACCACTGGCGGGGGGGCGGAATTACGAGCAGTACTTC.

The chain carries TRBV4-1 and TRBJ1-1; unclear D gene. Germline CDR1 reads MGHRA; CDR2 reads YSYEKL. V was shortened by 4 bases and J by 2 bases, with 14 bases between the two germline ends. This CDR3 contains 15 residues. DNA of the CDR3: TGCGCCAGCAGCCGATTAGACGGCGCTAACACTGAAGCTTTCTTT. Amino acid sequence: CASSRLDGANTEAFF.

The chain uses TRBV4-1 and TRBJ2-7; 8 bases align to TRBD2. CDR3 length equals 16 residues. After removal of 0 bases from V and 4 bases from J, the junction contained 8 bases not matched to a gene. CDR1 MGHRA and CDR2 YSYEKL come from the germline V gene. The CDR3 nucleotides read TGCGCCAGCAGCCAAGATGGGACGGGAGGGCCTTACGAGCAGTACTTC. Protein sequence: CASSQDGTGGPYEQYF.